A single sample is the source of the 18 T cell receptor beta chains below, sequenced in a study of Ad26.COV2.S vaccination and SARS-CoV-2 variants. Clones were sequenced by immunoSEQ multiplex PCR, and TCRdb holds only the in-frame ones, with some missing. The sample shows roughly 300,000 clones, around 90% of them seen only once. Noted treatment: some 19 received Ad26.COV2.S at low or high dose, single or two shots; about 5 received placebo; per-sample allocation not given. Sampling was performed 63 days after the first vaccine or placebo injection. Material: peripheral blood, obtained in a trial of Ad26.COV2.S vaccine versus placebo. The receptors derive from a person aged 18-60 years who received the Ad26.COV2.S COVID-19 vaccine or a placebo.

V gene TRBV19 combines with J gene TRBJ1-4; D not certain. The CDR3 sequence is 15 residues long. Germline V CDR1 and CDR2: LNHDA, SQIVND (reference sequence). Trimming removed 5 bases from V and 0 bases from J, with 10 bases in between. CDR3 sequence: CASSRSIATNEKLFF. The CDR3 bases are TGTGCCAGTAGTCGCTCAATTGCAACTAATGAAAAACTGTTTTTT.

The CDR3 loop reads CASIPSGTGGRMNTEAFF. The CDR3 DNA sequence: TGTGCCAGCATTCCCTCCGGGACAGGGGGCCGAATGAACACTGAAGCTTTCTTT. The gene calls are TRBV21-1 and TRBJ1-1; the table's TRBD1 call for D was not verified on the DNA. TRBV21-1 counts as a pseudogene. The CDR3 sequence is 18 residues long.

This rearrangement joins TRBV7-3 to TRBJ1-6, with 9 bases lining up with TRBD1. The J segment lost 10 bases and the V segment lost 5 bases, leaving 12 bases of the junction unmatched. The CDR3 has 16 residues. Germline CDR1 is SGHTA and CDR2 is FQGTGA. The CDR3 protein is CASSINGGTGSSPLHF. CDR3 DNA: TGTGCCAGCAGCATAAATGGGGGGACAGGGTCCTCACCCCTCCACTTT.

The J gene is TRBJ2-4, the V gene TRBV29-1; the D is unclear. The CDR3 loop spans 13 amino acids. Germline CDR1 reads SQVTM; CDR2 reads ANQGSEA. V was pared by 0 bases and J by 4 bases, with 7 bases between. The CDR3 DNA reads TGCAGCGTTGAAGATAACAGAAAAAACATTCAGTACTTC. Residues: CSVEDNRKNIQYF.

This clone has a handful of counts. The chain links TRBV15 to TRBJ1-3; D is perhaps TRBD1 (5 bases). V shed 0 bases and J shed 4 bases, with 16 bases lying between them. Germline CDR1 and CDR2: LNHNV and YYDKDF (reference sequence). The CDR3 covers 17 residues. The CDR3 loop is CATSRDPTARSGNTIYF. The DNA of the CDR3 is TGTGCCACCAGCAGAGATCCGACAGCCAGATCCGGAAACACCATATATTTT.

This clone was seen only a few times. The genes are TRBV7-3 and TRBJ2-7; D gene unclear. V was pared by 5 bases and J by 5 bases, with 16 bases between. The CDR3 loop spans 14 amino acids. The germline gives CDR1 SGHTA, CDR2 FQGTGA. CDR3 sequence (DNA): TGTGCCAGCAGCCCGACGAGTCCCTCGGACGAGCAGTACTTC. Translation gives CASSPTSPSDEQYF. Full variable domain (rest looked up from reference TRBV7-3 and TRBJ2-7): GAGVSQTPSNKVTEKGKYVELRCDPISGHTALYWYRQSLGQGPEFLIYFQGTGAADDSGLPNDRFFAVRPEGSVSTLKIQRTERGDSAVYLCASSPTSPSDEQYFGPGTRLTVT.

The chain is built from TRBV5-4 and TRBJ2-1; the match to TRBD1 covers 7 bases. The CDR3 loop spans 15 amino acids. Looked up from germline, CDR1 is SGHNT and CDR2 is YYREEE (reference sequence). V dropped 0 bases and J dropped 6; count of bases not matched to a gene: 6. The DNA for the CDR3 is TGTGCCAGCAGCTTGGATGTGACAGGGATCAATGAGCAGTTCTTC. Protein: CASSLDVTGINEQFF.

The genes are TRBV28 and TRBJ1-4, with D unclear. Per the germline V gene, CDR1 is MDHEN and CDR2 is SYDVKM. The V end was cut by 2 bases, the J end by 14 bases, with 15 bases between. This CDR3 has 13 amino acids. CDR3 amino acids: CASSLRETPGLFF. The CDR3 nucleotides are TGTGCCAGCAGTTTACGGGAGACACCAGGCCTGTTTTTT.

This rearrangement joins TRBV5-8 to TRBJ1-2, with D unclear. The germline V and J ends were trimmed by 1 base and 3 bases, with 13 bases remaining between them. Germline assignment: CDR1 SGHTS and CDR2 YDEGEE. CDR3 length: 15 amino acids. CDR3 in DNA: TGTGCCAGCAGCTTGAGAGGAGGGAGTGACTATGGCTACACCTTC. It yields the protein CASSLRGGSDYGYTF.

The chain couples TRBV7-3 to TRBJ2-1; TRBD2 matches 9 bases. Germline-derived CDR1 and CDR2 are SGHTA and FQGTGA. This CDR3 region has 16 residues. V was pared by 5 bases and J by 7 bases, with 12 bases of the junction left unmatched. The CDR3 bases are TGTGCCAGCAGCCCTCGTGGGACTAGCAGATCTAATGAGCAGTTCTTC. Translation gives CASSPRGTSRSNEQFF.

This chain joins TRBV5-8 and TRBJ1-6; 8 positions match TRBD1. With 3 bases clipped from V and 5 bases from J, the junction kept 4 bases outside the gene matches. Per the germline V gene, CDR1 is SGHTS and CDR2 is YDEGEE. The CDR3 runs to 15 residues. In DNA form, the CDR3 reads TGTGCCAGCAGCTCCTGGACAGGGAATAATTCACCCCTCCACTTT. Its protein is CASSSWTGNNSPLHF.

The chain combines TRBV11-2 with TRBJ1-5, with no clear D. This CDR3 region has 16 residues. V was trimmed by 1 base and J by 0 bases, leaving 10 bases between them. From germline, CDR1 is SGHAT and CDR2 FQNNGV. CDR3 region: CASSLGRRNSNQPQHF. The CDR3 DNA reads as TGTGCCAGCAGCTTAGGCCGACGTAATAGCAATCAGCCCCAGCATTTT.

The rearrangement links TRBV7-9 to TRBJ1-4, with 8 positions matching TRBD1. The CDR3 loop spans 17 amino acids. With 4 bases clipped from V and 0 bases from J, the junction kept 7 bases outside the gene matches. CDR1 is SEHNR and CDR2 is FQNEAQ in the germline V gene (reference sequence). The CDR3 DNA reads TGTGCCAGCAGCTATCGGACAGGGCGAGCAACTAATGAAAAACTGTTTTTT. Encoded protein: CASSYRTGRATNEKLFF. Looking up the rest from reference TRBV7-9 and TRBJ1-4 gives the full variable domain: DTGVSQNPRHKITKRGQNVTFRCDPISEHNRLYWYRQTLGQGPEFLTYFQNEAQLEKSRLLSDRFSAERPKGSFSTLEIQRTEQGDSAMYLCASSYRTGRATNEKLFFGSGTQLSVL.

V gene TRBV7-8 combines with J gene TRBJ2-7; 7 bases are shared with TRBD2. The germline gives CDR1 SGHVS, CDR2 FQNEAQ. The CDR3 sequence is 15 residues long. V was clipped by 2 bases and J by 3 bases; unmatched bases: 7. The chain's CDR3 is CASSLRGAGYYEQYF. As DNA, the CDR3 is TGTGCCAGCAGCTTAAGGGGAGCGGGATACTACGAGCAGTACTTC.

The chain couples TRBV7-2 to TRBJ1-5; unclear D gene. With 2 bases removed from V and 1 base from J, the gap between germline ends came to 15 bases. Germline V lookup: CDR1 SGHTA, CDR2 FQGNSA. The CDR3 is 17 amino acids. The CDR3 DNA reads as TGTGCCAGCAGCTTACTGGCCCGGTCCGGGAGCAATCAGCCCCAGCATTTT. Translated, it gives CASSLLARSGSNQPQHF.

The chain recombines TRBV11-3 with TRBJ2-3, with TRBD1 matching over 9 bases. Germline CDR1 SGHNT, CDR2 YENEEA. J was trimmed by 1 base and V by 4 bases; bases with no gene match: 9. CDR3 length: 17 amino acids. The CDR3 protein is CASSSGTGNYGTDTQYF. CDR3 in DNA: TGTGCCAGCAGCTCAGGGACAGGGAATTACGGCACAGATACGCAGTATTTT.

This chain uses TRBV4-3 with TRBJ1-1; TRBD1 matches 8 bases. The CDR3 consists of 17 residues. The junction had 13 bases not matched to a gene; V was cut back by 2 bases and J by 5 bases. CDR1 and CDR2 (germline): LGHNA, YSLEER. The CDR3 coding sequence is TGCGCCAGCAGCCAATCGTCGGTGGGGACAGGTCAAACTGAAGCTTTCTTT. This gives the protein CASSQSSVGTGQTEAFF.

The chain has TRBV11-3 and TRBJ2-1; 9 bases align to TRBD1. Germline V gene sequence: CDR1 SGHNT, CDR2 YENEEA. CDR3 size: 15 residues. V was pared by 5 bases and J by 1 base, with 3 bases of the junction left unmatched. The CDR3 is CASSPGQGSYNEQFF. The CDR3 DNA reads as TGTGCCAGCAGCCCGGGACAGGGTTCCTACAATGAGCAGTTCTTC.